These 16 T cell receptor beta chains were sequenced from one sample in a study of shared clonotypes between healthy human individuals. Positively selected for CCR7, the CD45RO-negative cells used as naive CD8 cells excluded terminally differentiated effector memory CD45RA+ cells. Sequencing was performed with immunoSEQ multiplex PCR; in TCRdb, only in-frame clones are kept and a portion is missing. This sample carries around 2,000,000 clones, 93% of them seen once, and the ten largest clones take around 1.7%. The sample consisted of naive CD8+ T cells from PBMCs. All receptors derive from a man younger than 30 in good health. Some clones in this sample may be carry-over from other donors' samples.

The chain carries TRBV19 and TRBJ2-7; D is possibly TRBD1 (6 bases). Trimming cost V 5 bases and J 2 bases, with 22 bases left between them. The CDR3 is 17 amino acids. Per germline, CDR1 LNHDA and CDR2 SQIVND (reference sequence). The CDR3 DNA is TGTGCCAGTAGTGCCCACCGGGACACCCTTAGCCCCTACGAGCAGTACTTC. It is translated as CASSAHRDTLSPYEQYF.

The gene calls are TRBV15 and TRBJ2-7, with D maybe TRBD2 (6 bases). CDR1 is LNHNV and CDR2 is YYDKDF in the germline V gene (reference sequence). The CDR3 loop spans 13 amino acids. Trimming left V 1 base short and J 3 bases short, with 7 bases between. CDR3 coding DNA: TGTGCCACCAGCAGAGGGGGGGTCTACGAGCAGTACTTC. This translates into CATSRGGVYEQYF.

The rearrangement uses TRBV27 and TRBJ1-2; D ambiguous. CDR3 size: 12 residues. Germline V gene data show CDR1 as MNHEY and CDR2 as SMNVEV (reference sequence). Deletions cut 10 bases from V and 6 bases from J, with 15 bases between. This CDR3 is CATGLAGNGYTF. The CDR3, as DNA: TGTGCCACCGGGTTGGCCGGGAATGGCTACACCTTC.

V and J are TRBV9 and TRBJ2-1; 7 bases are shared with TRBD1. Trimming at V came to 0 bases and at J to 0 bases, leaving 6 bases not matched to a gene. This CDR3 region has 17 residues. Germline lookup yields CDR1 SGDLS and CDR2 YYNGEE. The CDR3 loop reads CASSVAGRTGSYNEQFF. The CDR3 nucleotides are TGTGCCAGCAGCGTAGCAGGGCGGACAGGCTCCTACAATGAGCAGTTCTTC.

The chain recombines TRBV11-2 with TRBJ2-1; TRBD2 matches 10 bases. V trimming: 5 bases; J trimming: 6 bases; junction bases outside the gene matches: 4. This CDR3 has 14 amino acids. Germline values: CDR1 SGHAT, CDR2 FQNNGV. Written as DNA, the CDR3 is TGTGCCAGCAGCACGGGACTAGCGTCCAATGAGCAGTTCTTC. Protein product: CASSTGLASNEQFF. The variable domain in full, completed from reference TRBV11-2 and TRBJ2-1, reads EAGVAQSPRYKIIEKRQSVAFWCNPISGHATLYWYQQILGQGPKLLIQFQNNGVVDDSQLPKDRFSAERLKGVDSTLKIQPAKLEDSAVYLCASSTGLASNEQFFGPGTRLTVL.

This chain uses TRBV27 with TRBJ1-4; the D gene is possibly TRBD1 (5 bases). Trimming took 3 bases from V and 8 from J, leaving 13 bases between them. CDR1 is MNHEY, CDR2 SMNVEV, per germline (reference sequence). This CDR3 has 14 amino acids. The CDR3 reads CASSFRAPREKLFF. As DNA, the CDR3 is TGTGCCAGCAGTTTCAGGGCCCCTAGGGAAAAACTGTTTTTT.

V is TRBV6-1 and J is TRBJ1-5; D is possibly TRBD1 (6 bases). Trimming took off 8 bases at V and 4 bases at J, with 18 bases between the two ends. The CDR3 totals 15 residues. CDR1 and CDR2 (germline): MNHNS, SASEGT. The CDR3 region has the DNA TGTGCCAGCCGTGGCGGCAGGGGCCTAAATCAGCCCCAGCATTTT. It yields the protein CASRGGRGLNQPQHF.

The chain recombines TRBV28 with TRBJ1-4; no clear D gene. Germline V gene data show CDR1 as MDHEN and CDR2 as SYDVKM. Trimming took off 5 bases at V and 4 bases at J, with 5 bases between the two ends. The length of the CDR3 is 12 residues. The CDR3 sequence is CASSRHNEKLFF. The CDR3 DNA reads TGTGCCAGCAGTAGACATAATGAAAAACTGTTTTTT.

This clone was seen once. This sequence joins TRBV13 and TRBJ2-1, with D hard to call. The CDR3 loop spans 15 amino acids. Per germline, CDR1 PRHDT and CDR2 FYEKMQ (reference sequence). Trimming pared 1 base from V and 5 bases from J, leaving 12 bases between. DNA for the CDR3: TGTGCCAGCAGCTTAGAGGGTAGCCGAAACAATGAGCAGTTCTTC. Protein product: CASSLEGSRNNEQFF.

CDR3 nucleotide sequence: TGTGCCAGCAGCCAAGATGACGTCAAGCGTCCGAGCTCCTACGAGCAGTACTTC. Its protein is CASSQDDVKRPSSYEQYF. The rearrangement links TRBV14 to TRBJ2-7; D gene uncertain. Germline lookup yields CDR1 SGHDN and CDR2 FVKESK. V dropped 0 bases and J dropped 0 bases, with 18 bases sitting between them. This CDR3 contains 18 residues.

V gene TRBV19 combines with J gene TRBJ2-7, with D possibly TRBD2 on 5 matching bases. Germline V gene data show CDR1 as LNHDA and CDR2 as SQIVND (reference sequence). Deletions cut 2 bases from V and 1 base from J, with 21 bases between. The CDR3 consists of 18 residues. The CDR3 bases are TGTGCCAGTAGTATAAGGCCCCTGATGGGGAGTGGTTCCTACGAGCAGTACTTC. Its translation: CASSIRPLMGSGSYEQYF.

Here the CDR3 DNA reads TGTGCCAGCAGTGTCACGGGACTGATGAACACTGAAGCTTTCTTT. Amino acids: CASSVTGLMNTEAFF. The chain recombines TRBV27 with TRBJ1-1; D perhaps matches TRBD1 (5 bases). The germline V gene encodes CDR1 MNHEY and CDR2 SMNVEV (reference sequence). This CDR3 is built from 15 residues. Deletions cut 5 bases from V and 0 bases from J, with 13 bases between.

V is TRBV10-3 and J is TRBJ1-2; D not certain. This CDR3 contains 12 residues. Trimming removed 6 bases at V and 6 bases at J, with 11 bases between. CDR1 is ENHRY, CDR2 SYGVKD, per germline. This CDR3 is CAIREGSNGYTF. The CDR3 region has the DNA TGTGCCATCAGAGAGGGTTCGAATGGCTACACCTTC.

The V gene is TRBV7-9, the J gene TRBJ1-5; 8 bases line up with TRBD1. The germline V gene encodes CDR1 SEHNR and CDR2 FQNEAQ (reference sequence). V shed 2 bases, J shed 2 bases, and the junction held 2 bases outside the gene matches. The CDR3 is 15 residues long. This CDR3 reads CASSLQGAGNQPQHF. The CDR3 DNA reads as TGTGCCAGCAGCTTACAGGGGGCAGGCAATCAGCCCCAGCATTTT.

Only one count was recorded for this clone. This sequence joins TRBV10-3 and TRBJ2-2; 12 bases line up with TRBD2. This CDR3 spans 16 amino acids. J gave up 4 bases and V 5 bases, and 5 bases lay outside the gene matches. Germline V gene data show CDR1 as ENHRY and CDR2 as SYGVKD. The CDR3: CAISPTSGRTTGELFF. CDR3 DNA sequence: TGTGCCATCAGTCCGACTAGCGGGAGAACCACCGGGGAGCTGTTTTTT.

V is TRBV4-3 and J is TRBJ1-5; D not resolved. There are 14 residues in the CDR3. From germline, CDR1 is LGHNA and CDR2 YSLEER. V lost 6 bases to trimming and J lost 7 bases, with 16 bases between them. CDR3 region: CASSSTKGHQPQHF. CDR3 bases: TGCGCCAGCAGTTCAACGAAAGGCCACCAGCCCCAGCATTTT.